This is a list of T cell receptor beta chains from one sample in a study of shared clonotypes between healthy human individuals. Clones were read by immunoSEQ multiplex PCR, and TCRdb kept only the in-frame ones, dropping some. Altogether about 1.9 million clones are present, just over 90% being singletons, with the ten largest covering more than 1.5%. Material for sequencing was naive CD8+ T cells from PBMCs. All receptors come from a man aged 18 to 29 in good health. Some clones in this sample may be carry-over from other donors' samples. Both conserved end residues are part of each CDR3. D genes are given only for firm matches. Some rows mark clone size as missing; the rest say once, few, many or name a class of expanded clone.

clone_size,j_call,v_call,d_call,cdr3_nt,cdr3_aa
once,TRBJ1-1,TRBV27,-,TGTGCCAGCAGTTTAGGGTGGGGGACTGAAGCTTTCTTT,CASSLGWGTEAFF
-,TRBJ2-7,TRBV5-1,-,TGCGCCAGCAGCCCCCCGGGACCGGGGCCTTACGAGCAGTACTTC,CASSPPGPGPYEQYF
once,TRBJ2-6,TRBV9,-,TGTGCCAGCAGCGTAGCAGGATGGAGCTCTGGGGCCAACGTCCTGACTTTC,CASSVAGWSSGANVLTF
-,TRBJ2-6,TRBV27,-,TGTGCCAGCAGTTTTGGGGGTCCAGGGGCCAACGTCCTGACTTTC,CASSFGGPGANVLTF
-,TRBJ2-1,TRBV4-2,TRBD2,TGTGCCAGCAGCCAAGATCTGTTCCATCTAGCGGGAGAGTCCTACAATGAGCAGTTCTTC,CASSQDLFHLAGESYNEQFF
-,TRBJ1-1,TRBV6-5,TRBD1,TGTGCCAGCAGCGACAGGGGAAGGGGCACTGAAGCTTTCTTT,CASSDRGRGTEAFF
-,TRBJ2-7,TRBV11-2,TRBD2,TGTGCCAGCAGCGAGGGACTAGCGGGAAGTTTCGCCTACGAGCAGTACTTC,CASSEGLAGSFAYEQYF
-,TRBJ2-2,TRBV5-1,TRBD2,TGCGCCAGCAGCTTGGAGAAACTAGCGGGAGGATGGACCGGGGAGCTGTTTTTT,CASSLEKLAGGWTGELFF
-,TRBJ2-7,TRBV28,TRBD1,TGTGCCAGCAGTTTAGCAGGGGGCCCCTACGAGCAGTACTTC,CASSLAGGPYEQYF
-,TRBJ2-3,TRBV7-3,TRBD2,TGTGCCAGCAGCTTCGGGTTGGCGGGAGCTAGCACAGATACGCAGTATTTT,CASSFGLAGASTDTQYF
-,TRBJ2-7,TRBV29-1,TRBD1,TGCAGCGTCGACACAGGGGTTTCCTACGAGCAGTACTTC,CSVDTGVSYEQYF
-,TRBJ2-7,TRBV9,-,TGTGCCAGCAGCGGTGAGTTTAACTACGAGCAGTACTTC,CASSGEFNYEQYF
-,TRBJ1-5,TRBV7-2,TRBD1,TGTGCCAGCAGCCCGACAAGCAGGGGGGCTGAACCCCAGCATTTT,CASSPTSRGAEPQHF
-,TRBJ2-4,TRBV2,TRBD2,TGTGCCAGCAGTGAAAAATCGTCCCTAGCGGGACTTTTAGCCAAAAACATTCAGTACTTC,CASSEKSSLAGLLAKNIQYF
-,TRBJ1-4,TRBV4-1,TRBD1,TGCGCCAGCAGCCTACTGGGGGACAGGATTAATGAAAAACTGTTTTTT,CASSLLGDRINEKLFF
once,TRBJ1-2,TRBV29-1,-,TGCAGCGTTGATCCAGGTAGCGGCTACACCTTC,CSVDPGSGYTF
-,TRBJ1-2,TRBV27,TRBD1,TGTGCCAGCAGTTTCTATAACAGGGGCCCCACCGGGAGTTCTGGCTACACCTTC,CASSFYNRGPTGSSGYTF
-,TRBJ2-3,TRBV7-3,-,TGTGCCAGCAGCTTAGACGGGGACGTGGCAGGCGGCACAGATACGCAGTATTTT,CASSLDGDVAGGTDTQYF
few,TRBJ1-1,TRBV4-2,-,TGTGCCAGCAGCCGAGGATCAGGTCAGAGAAACACTGAAGCTTTCTTT,CASSRGSGQRNTEAFF
-,TRBJ2-1,TRBV28,TRBD2,TGTGCCAGCAGTCCCCGGACTAGCGGGAGGGCAGGGGAGCAGTTCTTC,CASSPRTSGRAGEQFF
-,TRBJ1-6,TRBV4-3,-,TGCGCCAGCAGCCAGGTCGAGGGAGCTAATTCACCCCTCCACTTT,CASSQVEGANSPLHF
-,TRBJ2-7,TRBV28,TRBD1,TGTGCCAGCAGTTTCCGTGGACAGGGGGCGGGGGAGCAGTACTTC,CASSFRGQGAGEQYF
-,TRBJ2-5,TRBV7-6,TRBD1,TGTGCCAGCAGCTTTTACTCCACAGGGGCCCCAGAGACCCAGTACTTC,CASSFYSTGAPETQYF
-,TRBJ1-1,TRBV9,-,TGTGCCAGCAGCACCGAGGACAGCCCTGAAGCTTTCTTT,CASSTEDSPEAFF
-,TRBJ2-3,TRBV10-3,-,TGTGCCATCAGTGAGGGGGCTAGCACAGATACGCAGTATTTT,CAISEGASTDTQYF
-,TRBJ2-3,TRBV5-8,TRBD1,TGTGCCAGCGGACTCACAGGGGTCGGTGATACGCAGTATTTT,CASGLTGVGDTQYF
-,TRBJ2-1,TRBV5-5,-,TGTGCCAGCAGCTTGGCCGGGACACCTTTCTATGAGCAGTTCTTC,CASSLAGTPFYEQFF